Here is one T cell receptor beta chain with its context. The antigen is unknown. PCR involved 60 Vbeta and 13 Jbeta primers. Profiling relied on immunoSEQ multiplex PCR, and the TCRdb table lists in-frame clones only, not all of them. The table shows approximately 290,000 clones, with 80% occurring only once. The data belong to a study of cytomegalovirus exposure and HLA in healthy donors. Study-level points and caveats: In a later analysis, at a false discovery rate of 0.05, 17,000 or so TCR beta sequences matched HLA alleles.

CDR1 and CDR2 from the germline V gene are MNHEY and SMNVEV (reference sequence). The CDR3 totals 18 residues. Losses at the gene ends were 2 bases for V and 0 bases for J; bases not matched to a gene: 9. This receptor was taken from a girl aged 2-10 years in good health and CMV-seronegative. The V gene is TRBV27, the J gene TRBJ2-7; 11 bases are a match to TRBD2. The material sequenced was PBMCs. The CDR3, as DNA: TGTGCCAGCAGTTTACGACGCCTAGCGGGGGGCGTCTCCTACGAGCAGTACTTC. Amino acids: CASSLRRLAGGVSYEQYF.